The 27 T cell receptor beta chains below come from one sample, sequenced in a study of blood T cell repertoires in COVID-19. Measured with immunoSEQ multiplex PCR; TCRdb has only the in-frame clones, and not every one. Among some 240,000 clones listed, 75% to 90% were seen once. Sequenced input: peripheral blood. The receptor set was obtained from a man between 60 and 75 years old who had recovered from COVID-19.

Only one count was recorded for this clone. The V gene is TRBV24-1, the J gene TRBJ2-3; TRBD1 is a possible D gene (6 bases). The germline V gene has CDR1 KGHDR and CDR2 SFDVKD. V gave up 4 bases and J gave up 0 bases, with 16 bases separating them. The CDR3 loop spans 17 amino acids. The CDR3 loop is CATSDCDRRPSTDTQYF. Written as DNA, the CDR3 is TGTGCCACCAGTGACTGTGACAGGCGCCCTAGCACAGATACGCAGTATTTT.

The chain has TRBV7-2 and TRBJ2-1; TRBD2 matches 15 bases. Trimming cost V 5 bases and J 7 bases; bases outside gene matches: 15. The length of the CDR3 is 19 residues. Germline values: CDR1 SGHTA, CDR2 FQGNSA. CDR3 region: CASSPTGTSGRRGGNEQFF. CDR3 DNA: TGTGCCAGCAGCCCCACCGGGACTAGCGGGAGGAGGGGTGGGAATGAGCAGTTCTTC. Complete variable domain (other parts from reference TRBV7-2 and TRBJ2-1): GAGVSQSPSNKVTEKGKDVELRCDPISGHTALYWYRQSLGQGLEFLIYFQGNSAPDKSGLPSDRFSAERTGGSVSTLTIQRTQQEDSAVYLCASSPTGTSGRRGGNEQFFGPGTRLTVL.

The chain combines TRBV11-3 with TRBJ2-7; tentatively, D is TRBD2 (6 bases). The CDR3 runs to 14 residues. Trimming stripped 4 bases from V and 3 bases from J, with 13 bases between. Germline CDR1 is SGHNT and CDR2 is YENEEA. The chain's CDR3 is CASSSPGEGYEQYF. The CDR3 nucleotides read TGTGCCAGCAGCTCCCCGGGAGAAGGCTACGAGCAGTACTTC.

The CDR3, as DNA: TGTGCCAGCAGTCCTGCGGGATCTGGAAACACCATATATTTT. This sequence encodes CASSPAGSGNTIYF. The rearrangement links TRBV3-1 (or the pseudogene TRBV3-2) to TRBJ1-3; unclear D gene. Germline V gene sequence: CDR1 LGHDT, CDR2 YNNKEL (reference sequence). V was cut by 6 bases and J by 1 base, with 10 bases left in between. The CDR3 covers 14 residues.

The chain carries TRBV5-1 and TRBJ2-2; TRBD2 aligns across 11 bases. Germline V gives CDR1 SGHRS, CDR2 YFSETQ. This CDR3 is built from 14 residues. The V and J ends lost 4 bases and 7 bases, in that order; junction bases with no gene match: 3. The CDR3 region is CASSLGTSGGELFF. The DNA of the CDR3 is TGCGCCAGCAGCCTGGGGACTAGCGGCGGGGAGCTGTTTTTT.

The J gene is TRBJ2-2, the V gene TRBV18; D not certain. Trimming cost V 0 bases and J 11 bases, with 10 bases left between them. This CDR3 comprises 13 residues. Per germline, CDR1 KGHSH and CDR2 LQKENI. For the CDR3, the DNA is TGTGCCAGCTCACCACCATCGGTTTACGAGCTGTTTTTT. Translated, it gives CASSPPSVYELFF.

The chain combines TRBV19 with TRBJ2-5, with TRBD2 identical over 7 bases. With V trimmed by 4 bases and J by 4 bases, 6 bases remained unmatched. CDR3 length: 14 residues. CDR1 is LNHDA and CDR2 is SQIVND in the germline V gene (reference sequence). CDR3 sequence reads: CASSTPGGLETQYF. DNA for the CDR3: TGTGCCAGTAGTACTCCGGGAGGCCTAGAGACCCAGTACTTC.

The J gene is TRBJ2-7, the V gene TRBV28; D might be TRBD2 (7 bases). V shed 3 bases and J shed 1 base, with 10 bases lying between them. This CDR3 has 14 amino acids. The germline gives CDR1 MDHEN, CDR2 SYDVKM. The CDR3 loop is CASSLRGGSYEQYF. In DNA form, the CDR3 reads TGTGCCAGCAGTTTGAGGGGGGGGTCCTACGAGCAGTACTTC. Variable domain in full (rest from reference TRBV28 and TRBJ2-7): DVKVTQSSRYLVKRTGEKVFLECVQDMDHENMFWYRQDPGLGLRLIYFSYDVKMKEKGDIPEGYSVSREKKERFSLILESASTNQTSMYLCASSLRGGSYEQYFGPGTRLTVT.

This clone showed up just a few times. The rearrangement joins TRBV18 to TRBJ2-5; D is perhaps TRBD1 (6 bases). The V and J ends lost 3 bases and 2 bases respectively, with 13 bases between them. Germline V CDR1 and CDR2: KGHSH, LQKENI. CDR3 length: 15 amino acids. The CDR3 loop is CASSPQGQFQETQYF. CDR3 DNA: TGTGCCAGCTCACCCCAAGGACAGTTTCAAGAGACCCAGTACTTC.

As for this clone: Other DNA sequences in this specimen translate into the identical CDR3. The chain joins TRBV9 to TRBJ1-1; perhaps TRBD1 as D (5 bases). V lost 0 bases, J lost 1 base, and 7 bases lay in between. The CDR3 runs to 14 residues. CDR1 and CDR2 (germline): SGDLS, YYNGEE. CDR3 in DNA: TGTGCCAGCAGCGTAGGGGGGGAGAACACTGAAGCTTTCTTT. Protein sequence: CASSVGGENTEAFF.

The V call is TRBV10-3, the J call TRBJ2-3; possibly TRBD1 for D (5 bases). The CDR3 has 15 amino acids. Germline V gene lookup returns CDR1 ENHRY and CDR2 SYGVKD. Trimming stripped 2 bases from V and 3 bases from J, with 12 bases between. This CDR3 is CAISEIGQGTDTQYF. The CDR3, as DNA: TGTGCCATCAGTGAGATCGGGCAGGGTACAGATACGCAGTATTTT.

This clone was recorded only once. This chain connects TRBV28 to TRBJ2-3; D is perhaps TRBD2 (7 bases). The V gene lost 11 bases and the J gene lost 4 bases, with 16 bases spanning the gap. CDR1 and CDR2 from the germline V gene are MDHEN and SYDVKM. The CDR3 sequence is 13 residues long. This chain's CDR3 is CALGGGPADTQYF. The CDR3 region has the DNA TGTGCCTTGGGAGGGGGGCCGGCAGATACGCAGTATTTT.

CDR3 protein: CASKTGGRHEQYF. CDR3 DNA sequence: TGTGCCAGCAAAACAGGGGGCAGACACGAGCAGTACTTC. The chain links TRBV6-5 to TRBJ2-7; 9 nucleotides line up with TRBD1. Germline values: CDR1 MNHEY, CDR2 SVGAGI. V lost 7 bases and J lost 5; bases outside the gene matches: 6. The CDR3 covers 13 residues.

V usage is TRBV6-1 and J usage is TRBJ1-2; perhaps TRBD1 as D (5 bases). From germline, CDR1 is MNHNS and CDR2 SASEGT. There are 15 residues in the CDR3. Trimming removed 2 bases from V and 6 bases from J, with 16 bases in between. CDR3 sequence reads: CASSETAPGLDGYTF. CDR3 in DNA: TGTGCCAGCAGTGAAACCGCTCCAGGGTTGGATGGCTACACCTTC.

The rearrangement uses TRBV28 and TRBJ2-5; TRBD2 matches at 9 bases. The ends lost 5 bases at V and 5 bases at J; junction bases unmatched: 6. This CDR3 has 14 residues. The V gene's germline CDR1 is MDHEN and CDR2 SYDVKM. CDR3 DNA: TGTGCCAGCAGTATAGCGGGAGCGGTGGAGACCCAGTACTTC. Encoded protein: CASSIAGAVETQYF.

V gene TRBV2 combines with J gene TRBJ2-7; tentatively, D is TRBD1 (5 bases). Germline assignment: CDR1 SNHLY and CDR2 FYNNEI. V shed 6 bases and J shed 0 bases, with 12 bases lying between them. This CDR3 is 14 amino acids long. The CDR3 loop is CASRNQGSSYEQYF. In nucleotides, the CDR3 is TGTGCCAGCAGGAATCAGGGTAGCTCCTACGAGCAGTACTTC.

This clone has more than one count but fewer than ten. The chain carries TRBV7-9 and TRBJ2-7; 7 bases align to TRBD1. Germline CDR1 and CDR2: SEHNR and FQNEAQ (reference sequence). V gave up 3 bases and J gave up 9 bases; unmatched junction bases: 8. The CDR3 is made up of 13 amino acids. DNA for the CDR3: TGTGCCAGCAGCTTCGGACAGGCCTCCGGGCAGTACTTC. Translating it yields CASSFGQASGQYF.

This rearrangement joins TRBV6-2 or TRBV6-3 to TRBJ1-1; 7 positions agree with TRBD1. V shed 4 bases, J shed 0 bases, and the junction held 5 bases outside the gene matches. The CDR3 consists of 15 residues. The V gene's germline CDR1 is MNHEY and CDR2 SVGEGT. As DNA, the CDR3 is TGTGCCAGCAGTTCGAGGGGACAGATGAACACTGAAGCTTTCTTT. This gives the protein CASSSRGQMNTEAFF.

The V gene is TRBV2, the J gene TRBJ2-4; 7 bases align to TRBD2. Trimming cost V 6 bases and J 0 bases; bases outside gene matches: 8. Germline values: CDR1 SNHLY, CDR2 FYNNEI. The length of the CDR3 is 16 residues. Here the CDR3 reads CASSGGRGLAKNIQYF. The CDR3, as DNA: TGTGCCAGCAGCGGGGGGAGGGGCCTAGCCAAAAACATTCAGTACTTC.

V gene TRBV18 combines with J gene TRBJ1-2, with a possible D match to TRBD1 (5 bases). The V end lost 1 base, the J end lost 5 bases, and 14 bases lay between the germline ends. CDR1 and CDR2 (germline): KGHSH, LQKENI. The CDR3 sequence is 15 residues long. Written as DNA, the CDR3 is TGTGCCAGCTCACCACGTCAGGGTATTGGGTATGGCTACACCTTC. As protein: CASSPRQGIGYGYTF.

The chain has TRBV12-1 and TRBJ2-2; the table's TRBD2 call for D was not verified on the DNA. TRBV12-1 is assigned pseudogene status. CDR3 length equals 13 residues. The CDR3 here is CASSLRGTGELFF. As DNA, the CDR3 is TGTGCCAGCAGCTTACGGGGGACCGGGGAGCTGTTTTTT.

This clone was observed once. The rearrangement links TRBV28 to TRBJ2-7, with D possibly being TRBD2 (8 bases). The germline gives CDR1 MDHEN, CDR2 SYDVKM. The CDR3 is 15 amino acids. Trimming removed 6 bases at V and 6 bases at J, with 21 bases between. Here the CDR3 reads CASSSAGGRQGEQYF. The CDR3 region has the DNA TGTGCCAGCAGCTCGGCGGGGGGTAGACAGGGCGAGCAGTACTTC.

This clone was seen a single time. The V gene is TRBV5-1, the J gene TRBJ2-5; a weak D match, TRBD1 (5 bases). V shed 4 bases and J shed 3 bases, with 10 bases lying between them. Germline V lookup: CDR1 SGHRS, CDR2 YFSETQ. CDR3 size: 13 residues. Here the CDR3 DNA reads TGCGCCAGCAGCGTCACAGGAGAAGAGACCCAGTACTTC. Residues: CASSVTGEETQYF.

V is TRBV3-1 (or the pseudogene TRBV3-2) and J is TRBJ2-7; D is possibly TRBD2 (6 bases). The CDR3 length is 17 residues. Trimming cost V 5 bases and J 6 bases, with 26 bases left between them. Per germline, CDR1 LGHDT and CDR2 YNNKEL (reference sequence). The CDR3 DNA reads as TGTGCCAGCAGCTCTAGATCGGGGGACGTCAAAGCTGGCGAGCAGTACTTC. Translated: CASSSRSGDVKAGEQYF.

V gene TRBV10-3 combines with J gene TRBJ2-3; 10 bases map to TRBD2. This CDR3 spans 15 amino acids. Germline V gives CDR1 ENHRY, CDR2 SYGVKD. Trimming removed 10 bases from V and 9 bases from J; junction bases left unmatched: 16. For the CDR3, the DNA is TGTGCCACCTTTAGCGGGGGGCGCGTGATGCAGACGCAGTATTTT. Amino acid sequence: CATFSGGRVMQTQYF.

The chain joins TRBV7-9 to TRBJ2-1, with no clear D. Trimming removed 5 bases at V and 7 bases at J, with 18 bases between. Germline assignment: CDR1 SEHNR and CDR2 FQNEAQ (reference sequence). This CDR3 has 15 residues. The CDR3 is CASSVSTLYLNEQFF. The DNA of the CDR3 is TGTGCCAGCAGCGTCTCTACACTATATTTGAATGAGCAGTTCTTC.

The CDR3 spells CASSSISTGSGQETQYF. As DNA, the CDR3 is TGTGCCAGCAGCTCTATCTCTACCGGGAGCGGACAAGAGACCCAGTACTTC. The V call is TRBV7-2, the J call TRBJ2-5; a possible D gene is TRBD2 (6 bases). Trimming left V 4 bases short and J 2 bases short, with 20 bases between. The CDR3 covers 17 residues. Germline V gives CDR1 SGHTA, CDR2 FQGNSA. Complete variable domain (other parts from reference TRBV7-2 and TRBJ2-5): GAGVSQSPSNKVTEKGKDVELRCDPISGHTALYWYRQSLGQGLEFLIYFQGNSAPDKSGLPSDRFSAERTGGSVSTLTIQRTQQEDSAVYLCASSSISTGSGQETQYFGPGTRLLVL.